A selection of T cell receptor beta chains follows, all from one sample in a study of response to subunit inactivated influenza vaccine. TCRdb ran MiXCR on the RT-PCR reads and lists one entry per CDR3 protein. The sample shows roughly 540,000 distinct CDR3 sequences, roughly 25% of them seen only once. These data were also reused for a study on T cells expressing NK-cell markers.

Sequenced material: CD4+ T cells sorted from PBMCs, taken about 13 days after vaccination. The source of these receptors is a man aged 50 or older who received an inactivated influenza vaccine. The CDR3 runs from the conserved cysteine through the conserved F or W. A D gene is named only where the DNA matches it firmly. The size entry is marked missing in some rows and otherwise reads once, few, many or a size class.

clone_size | j_call | v_call | d_call | cdr3_aa | cdr3_nt
. | TRBJ1-6 | TRBV6-5 | . | CASSYSHRDGSPLHF | TGTGCCAGCAGTTACTCGCACAGGGATGGATCACCCCTCCACTTT
many | TRBJ2-3 | TRBV24-1 | TRBD2 | CATSDLRVGGSGDTQYF | TGTGCCACCAGTGATTTGAGGGTCGGCGGGAGTGGAGATACGCAGTATTTT
few | TRBJ2-7 | TRBV4-1 | . | CASSLGQGTYYEQYF | TGCGCCAGCAGCCTCGGGCAAGGGACCTACTACGAGCAGTACTTC
. | TRBJ2-7 | TRBV20-1 | TRBD2 | CCARAPSGGLLSYEQYF | TGCTGTGCTAGAGCGCCTAGCGGCGGACTACTCTCCTACGAGCAGTACTTC
few | TRBJ1-6 | TRBV5-1 | . | CASSLSESTSPLHF | TGCGCCAGCAGCTTATCAGAGTCCACTTCACCCCTCCACTTT
. | TRBJ1-2 | TRBV6-1 | . | CASSVVAGSGYTF | TGTGCCAGCAGCGTGGTGGCAGGTAGTGGCTACACCTTC
few | TRBJ2-5 | TRBV18 | TRBD1 | CASSPPTGTGEETQYF | TGTGCCAGCTCACCTCCAACCGGGACAGGGGAAGAGACCCAGTACTTC
. | TRBJ2-5 | TRBV24-1 | TRBD2 | CATSRSGTSDTETQYF | TGTGCCACCAGTCGTTCCGGGACTAGCGACACAGAGACCCAGTACTTC
. | TRBJ2-7 | TRBV15 | . | CATSRDRGEQYF | TGTGCCACCAGCAGAGATCGCGGTGAGCAGTACTTC
. | TRBJ1-3 | TRBV4-3 | TRBD1 | CASSQGQGSSGNTIYF | TGCGCCAGCAGCCAAGGACAGGGGAGCTCTGGAAACACCATATATTTT
few | TRBJ1-1 | TRBV20-1 | . | CSARDLKNTEAFF | TGCAGTGCTAGAGATTTGAAGAACACTGAAGCTTTCTTT
. | TRBJ2-3 | TRBV27 | . | CASSFMSTDTKYF | TGTGCCAGCAGTTTTATGAGCACAGATACGAAGTATTTT
. | TRBJ1-2 | TRBV20-1 | . | CSASDNYGYTF | TGCAGTGCTAGTGACAACTATGGCTACACCTTC
. | TRBJ2-1 | TRBV6-5 | . | CASGSGFGMNEQFF | TGTGCCAGCGGTTCGGGGTTCGGTATGAATGAGCAGTTCTTC
. | TRBJ2-3 | TRBV29-1 | . | CSGGIGQRSTDTQYF | TGCAGCGGCGGGATCGGACAGAGAAGCACAGATACGCAGTATTTT
. | TRBJ2-1 | TRBV7-3 | . | CASSLRDEYYNEQFF | TGTGCCAGCAGCTTACGAGACGAATACTACAATGAGCAGTTCTTC
few | TRBJ2-2 | TRBV6-5 | TRBD2 | CASSYSGLAGGTGELFF | TGTGCCAGCAGTTACTCGGGGCTAGCGGGAGGAACCGGGGAGCTGTTTTTT
few | TRBJ2-7 | TRBV6-1 | . | CASSITWGDLSTKQYF | TGTGCCAGCAGTATAACCTGGGGGGATCTATCTACGAAGCAGTACTTC